This T cell receptor (beta chain) was documented in a study of T cells in Graves' hyperthyroidism and ophthalmopathy. The authors deemed Graves' hyperthyroidism stable absent ophthalmopathy progression within 18 months. Patients aged 18 to 65 with hyperthyroidism were newly diagnosed, with duration under 2 months. Regions amplified from RNA transcripts were the TCR beta CDR3 regions. A set of HTBI primers served as the primers for a first-round RT-PCR of the TCR CDR3. One entry per CDR3 protein, called by TCRdb with MiXCR from the multiplex PCR reads. This table holds roughly 420,000 distinct CDR3 sequences, 15% to 18% found once. Deletions cut 3 bases from V and 0 bases from J, with 9 bases between. From germline, CDR1 is SGHTA and CDR2 FQGNSA. The CDR3 runs to 14 residues.

Sequenced sample: blood. The chain uses TRBV7-2 and TRBJ2-7; D is undetermined. The clonotype was recovered from a young woman with Graves' hyperthyroidism. Written as DNA, the CDR3 is TGTGCCAGCAGCTTCATGGCCCCCTCCTACGAGCAGTACTTC. This gives the protein CASSFMAPSYEQYF.